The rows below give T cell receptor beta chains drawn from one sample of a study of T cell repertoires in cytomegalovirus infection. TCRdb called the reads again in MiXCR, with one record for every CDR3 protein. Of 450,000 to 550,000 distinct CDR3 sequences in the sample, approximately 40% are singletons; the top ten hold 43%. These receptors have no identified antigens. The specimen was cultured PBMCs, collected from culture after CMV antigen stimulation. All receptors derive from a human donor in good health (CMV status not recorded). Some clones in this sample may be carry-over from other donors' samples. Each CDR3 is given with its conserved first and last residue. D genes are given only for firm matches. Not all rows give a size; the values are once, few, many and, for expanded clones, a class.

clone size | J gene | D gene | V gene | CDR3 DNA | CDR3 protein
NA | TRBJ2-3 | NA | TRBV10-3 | TGTGCCACCGGGGGGCGGGAAGGCGAAACGCAGTATTTT | CATGGREGETQYF
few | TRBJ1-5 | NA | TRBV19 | TGTGCCAGTAGTCACCAGGGGAGCAATCAGCCCCAGCATTTT | CASSHQGSNQPQHF
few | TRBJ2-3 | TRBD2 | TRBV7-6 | TGTGCCAGCAGCCGCTTAGCCTCCTCAAGCGGGGGAACAGATACGCAGTATTTT | CASSRLASSSGGTDTQYF
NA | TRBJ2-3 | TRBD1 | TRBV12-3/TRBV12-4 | TGTGCCAGCCACAGGGACAGAGTGAGCACAGATACGCAGTATTTT | CASHRDRVSTDTQYF
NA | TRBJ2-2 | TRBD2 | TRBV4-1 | TGCGCCAGCAGCCAAGATAGCGGGGCAACGAACACCGGGGAGCTGTTTTTT | CASSQDSGATNTGELFF
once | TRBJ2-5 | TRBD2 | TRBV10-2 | TGCGCCAGCAGTGAGTCTCACGCGGGAGGGCTCGGGGAGACCCAGTACTTC | CASSESHAGGLGETQYF
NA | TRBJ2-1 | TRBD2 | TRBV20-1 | TGCAGTGCTAGAGATCGGGGGGGGTCCTACAATGAGCAGTTCTTC | CSARDRGGSYNEQFF
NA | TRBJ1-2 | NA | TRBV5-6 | TGTGCCAGCAGCAGGGGACTCTATGGCTACACCTTC | CASSRGLYGYTF
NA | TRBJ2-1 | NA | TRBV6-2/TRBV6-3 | TGTGCCAGCAGAATGAGGGTCGGCGAGCAGTTCTTC | CASRMRVGEQFF
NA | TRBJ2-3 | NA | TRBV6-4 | TGTGCCAGCAGTGAGTCTGGAGGGTCAAAAACAGATACGCAGTATTTT | CASSESGGSKTDTQYF
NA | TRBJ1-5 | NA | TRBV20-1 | TGCAGTGCTAGAGTGGGCTATAGCAATCAGCCCCAGCATTTT | CSARVGYSNQPQHF
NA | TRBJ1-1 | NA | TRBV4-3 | TGCGCCAGCAGCCAAGACGGCGGGATTGCGAACACTGAAGCTTTCTTT | CASSQDGGIANTEAFF
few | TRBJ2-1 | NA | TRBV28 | TGTGCCAGCGTCGAGTGGGGGCTTGCCGGCAATGAGCAGTTCTTC | CASVEWGLAGNEQFF
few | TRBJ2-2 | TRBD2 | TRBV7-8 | TGTGCCAGCAGCTTAGAAGGACTAGCGGGGGGGCCAAGAACCGGGGAGCTGTTTTTT | CASSLEGLAGGPRTGELFF
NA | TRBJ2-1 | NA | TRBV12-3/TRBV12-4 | TGTGCCAGCAGTAGAGGAGAGGCAGCGAACCGGTTCTTC | CASSRGEAANRFF
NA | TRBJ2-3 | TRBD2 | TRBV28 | TGTGCCAGCAGCGCACCCGGGACTAGCGGGTCCACAGATACGCAGTATTTT | CASSAPGTSGSTDTQYF
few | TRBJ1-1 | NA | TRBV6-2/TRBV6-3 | TGTGCCAGCAGTCGCCCGACAGGCACTGAAGCTTTCTTT | CASSRPTGTEAFF
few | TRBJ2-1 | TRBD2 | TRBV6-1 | TGTGCCAGCAGCAGGACTAGCGGGAGTATCAATGAGCAGTTCTTC | CASSRTSGSINEQFF
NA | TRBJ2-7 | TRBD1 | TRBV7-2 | TGTGCCAGCAGCTTAGCTGGGGGACCAATGGGACAGGGGACAAGTTCCTACGAGCAGTACTTC | CASSLAGGPMGQGTSSYEQYF
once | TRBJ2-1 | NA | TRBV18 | TGTGCCAGCTCACCACTTCTGGGGCGGCATGAGCAGTTCTTC | CASSPLLGRHEQFF
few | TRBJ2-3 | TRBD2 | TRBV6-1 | TGTGCCAGCGGGCCGGGGGGTGGCACAGATACGCAGTATTTT | CASGPGGGTDTQYF
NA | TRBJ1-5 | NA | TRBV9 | TGTGCCAGCAGCGTAGTCCCGGGACAACCAACCCCCGCCTTCTATAGCAATCAGCCCCAGCATTTT | CASSVVPGQPTPAFYSNQPQHF
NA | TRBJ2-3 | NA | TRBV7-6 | TGTGCCAGCAGCAAAGGCGCTGGGGATACGCAGTATTTT | CASSKGAGDTQYF
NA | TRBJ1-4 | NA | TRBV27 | TGTGCCAGCAGTCTGATGGGGGGAACTAATGAAAAACTGTTTTTT | CASSLMGGTNEKLFF
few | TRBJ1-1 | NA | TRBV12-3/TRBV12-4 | TGTGCCAGCAGTCCTCGAGCTGAAGCTTTCTTT | CASSPRAEAFF
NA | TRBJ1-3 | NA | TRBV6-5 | TGTGCCAGCAGTTCAGACCTCCACTCTGGAAACACCATATATTTT | CASSSDLHSGNTIYF
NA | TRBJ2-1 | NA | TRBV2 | TGTGCCAGAAGGACGTTATACAATGAGCAGTTCTTC | CARRTLYNEQFF
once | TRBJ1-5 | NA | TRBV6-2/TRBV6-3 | TGTGCCAGCAGTTATCCAAGTTATAGCAATCAGCCCCAGCATTTT | CASSYPSYSNQPQHF
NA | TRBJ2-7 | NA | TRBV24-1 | TGTGCCACCAGTGAATCTCCCAGGAGCTCCTACGAGCAGTACTTC | CATSESPRSSYEQYF
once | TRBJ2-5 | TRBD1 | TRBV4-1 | TGCGCCAGCAGCCAACCTATTAGACAGGGTGGAGAGACCCAGTACTTC | CASSQPIRQGGETQYF
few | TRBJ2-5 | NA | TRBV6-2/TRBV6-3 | TGTGCCAGCAGTTACTCAGGGAGAGGGGACTCATCCACCCAGTACTTC | CASSYSGRGDSSTQYF
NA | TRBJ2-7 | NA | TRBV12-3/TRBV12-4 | TGTGCCAGCAGAATCGGACAGAGCTCCTACGAGCAGTACTTC | CASRIGQSSYEQYF
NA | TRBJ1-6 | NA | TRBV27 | TGTGCCAGCAGTTTATACGCCCTAGGAAATTCACCCCTCCACTTT | CASSLYALGNSPLHF
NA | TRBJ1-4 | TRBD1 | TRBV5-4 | TGTGCCACCTCGACCGGGGGGCGCGGGACAGCTAATGAAAAACTGTTTTTT | CATSTGGRGTANEKLFF
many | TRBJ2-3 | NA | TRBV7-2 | TGTGCCAGCAGCTTAGAACTAGTCACAGATACGCAGTATTTT | CASSLELVTDTQYF
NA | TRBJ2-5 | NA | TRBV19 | TGTGCCAGTAGTATAGATCATGTCTACAAGGGGGAGACCCAGTACTTC | CASSIDHVYKGETQYF
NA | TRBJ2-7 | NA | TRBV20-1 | TGCAGTGCCCCAGGGGGGACTTCCTACTACGAGCAGTACTTC | CSAPGGTSYYEQYF
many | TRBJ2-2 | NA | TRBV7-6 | TGTGCCAGCAGCTTATATAATTGGGGAACCGGGGAGCTGTTTTTT | CASSLYNWGTGELFF
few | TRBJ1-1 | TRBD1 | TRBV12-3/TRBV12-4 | TGTGCCAGCAGTCCTTCCGGGACAGGGGGTCTGAACACTGAAGCTTTCTTT | CASSPSGTGGLNTEAFF
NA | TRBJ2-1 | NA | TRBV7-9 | TGTGCCAGCAGGATTGGAAGTTTGAATGAGCAGTTCTTC | CASRIGSLNEQFF
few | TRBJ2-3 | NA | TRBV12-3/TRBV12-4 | TGTGCCAGCAGTTTCACCGGGGGAGGCACAGATACGCAGTATTTT | CASSFTGGGTDTQYF
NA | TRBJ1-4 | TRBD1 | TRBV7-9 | TGTGCCAGCAGTTCGTGGGGACAGGGCGGAGAAAAACTGTTTTTT | CASSSWGQGGEKLFF
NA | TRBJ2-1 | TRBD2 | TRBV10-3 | TGTGCCATCAGTGTTCACGGAGACCCTAGCGGGAGCAATGAGCAGTTCTTC | CAISVHGDPSGSNEQFF
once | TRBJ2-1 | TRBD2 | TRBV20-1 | TGCAGTGCTAGTGATCGGACTAGCGGGAGAAATGAGCAGTTCTTC | CSASDRTSGRNEQFF
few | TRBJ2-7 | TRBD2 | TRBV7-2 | TGTGCCAGCAGGTTGCGGGAGGGCGAGCAGTACTTC | CASRLREGEQYF
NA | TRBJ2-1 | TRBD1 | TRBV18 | TGTGCCAGCTCACTCCGGGACAGGGGGGATGAGCAGTTCTTC | CASSLRDRGDEQFF
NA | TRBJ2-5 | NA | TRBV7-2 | TGTGCCAGCAGCTTAATCGGCGGGATACAAGAGACCCAGTACTTC | CASSLIGGIQETQYF
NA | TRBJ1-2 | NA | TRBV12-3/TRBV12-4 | TGTGCCAGCAGTTCAGGACCCTTCTCCTATGGCTACACCTTC | CASSSGPFSYGYTF
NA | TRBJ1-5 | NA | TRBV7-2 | TGTGCCAGCAGCTTAGTAGCAAATAATCAGCCCCAGCATTTT | CASSLVANNQPQHF
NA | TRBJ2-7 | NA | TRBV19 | TGTGCCAGTAGTATAGGGTACTCCTACGAGCAGTACTTC | CASSIGYSYEQYF
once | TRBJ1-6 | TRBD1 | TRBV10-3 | TGTGCCATCAGTCCGGGACAGGGTTTGAATTCACCCCTCCACTTT | CAISPGQGLNSPLHF
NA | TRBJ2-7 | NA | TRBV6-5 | TGTGCCAGCAGTTTCGCGGACCCGAAAGGGGCTGGCGAGCAGTACTTC | CASSFADPKGAGEQYF
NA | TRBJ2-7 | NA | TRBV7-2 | TGTGCCAGCAGCTTATCTATCACGGCGTCCCAGTACTTC | CASSLSITASQYF
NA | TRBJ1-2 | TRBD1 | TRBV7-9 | TGTGCCAGCAGCCCCAGGGGGGGCGGTGGCTACACCTTC | CASSPRGGGGYTF
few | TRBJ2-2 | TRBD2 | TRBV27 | TGTGCCAGCAGACGGGAGGGCAACACCGGGGAGCTGTTTTTT | CASRREGNTGELFF
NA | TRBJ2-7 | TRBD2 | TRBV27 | TGTGCCAGCAGTTTATCCCGGACTAGCGGGAGGATTTACGAGCAGTACTTC | CASSLSRTSGRIYEQYF
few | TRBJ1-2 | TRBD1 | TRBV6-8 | TGTGCCAGCACTAACTATGGACTCCAACAGGGGATATATGGCTACACCTTC | CASTNYGLQQGIYGYTF
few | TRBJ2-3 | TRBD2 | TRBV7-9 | TGTGCCAGCAGCCATGGACTAGCGGGACCCTTTGGCCGTCCAGATACGCAGTATTTT | CASSHGLAGPFGRPDTQYF
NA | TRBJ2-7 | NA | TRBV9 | TGTGCCAGCGGGACTCTCCTCGTGCAGTACTTC | CASGTLLVQYF
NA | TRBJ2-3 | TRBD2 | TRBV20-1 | TGCAGTGCTAGAGAAGGCGGGGGAGGAACAGATACGCAGTATTTT | CSAREGGGGTDTQYF